The 11 T cell receptor beta chains reported below all come from one sample, sequenced in a study of T-cell memory formation after mild COVID-19. TCRdb redid the calling of the 5' RACE reads with MiXCR, one entry per CDR3 protein. The sample consists of hundreds of thousands of distinct CDR3 sequences, roughly 17% of them appearing once. Sequencing input: PBMCs or a T cell subset sorted from them (not recorded which). These TCRs come from an adult woman who had mild COVID-19 (a few samples of this study predate the infection). Cell type and time point are not known.

This clonotype came up a few times. The chain employs TRBV12-3 or TRBV12-4 and TRBJ2-7; perhaps TRBD1 as D (6 bases). V was trimmed by 3 bases and J by 7 bases, leaving 16 bases between them. This CDR3 contains 14 residues. CDR3 sequence reads: CASSFRQGSGEQYF. The DNA for the CDR3 is TGTGCCAGCAGTTTTCGCCAGGGGTCGGGTGAGCAGTACTTC.

The V gene is TRBV6-6, the J gene TRBJ1-2; 7 bases match TRBD1. Trimming took 6 bases from V and 2 from J; bases not matched to a gene: 6. In germline, CDR1 is MNHNY, CDR2 SVGAGI (reference sequence). The CDR3 is 14 amino acids. CDR3 loop: CASSSDRDNYGYTF. In DNA form, the CDR3 reads TGTGCCAGCAGCTCCGACAGGGACAACTATGGCTACACCTTC.

This clonotype was picked up a small number of times. The chain employs TRBV20-1 and TRBJ1-1; TRBD1 matches at 7 bases. Germline CDR1 is DFQATT and CDR2 is SNEGSKA (reference sequence). The CDR3 runs to 16 residues. V lost 0 bases and J lost 3; bases outside the gene matches: 10. CDR3 sequence: CSARDLLTGYDTEAFF. DNA of the CDR3: TGCAGTGCTAGAGATCTCCTGACAGGGTACGACACTGAAGCTTTCTTT.

This clonotype was recorded a few times. The V and J genes are TRBV9 and TRBJ1-1; the D is unclear. Germline loops: CDR1 SGDLS, CDR2 YYNGEE. The CDR3 is 14 amino acids. Trimming shortened V by 0 bases and J by 4 bases, and 10 bases separated the two germline ends. Here the CDR3 reads CASSVGKGPTEAFF. The DNA for the CDR3 is TGTGCCAGCAGCGTAGGGAAGGGCCCCACTGAAGCTTTCTTT.

This clonotype has more than one count but fewer than ten. The DNA of the CDR3 is TGTGCCAGCAGTCCCGTTAGCGGGGGAGATACGCAGTATTTT. Its translation: CASSPVSGGDTQYF. This chain uses TRBV28 with TRBJ2-3, with 9 bases matching TRBD2. Germline CDR1 MDHEN, CDR2 SYDVKM. The CDR3 has 14 amino acids. Losses at the gene ends were 5 bases for V and 5 bases for J; bases not matched to a gene: 5. Filled out from reference TRBV28 and TRBJ2-3, the complete variable domain reads DVKVTQSSRYLVKRTGEKVFLECVQDMDHENMFWYRQDPGLGLRLIYFSYDVKMKEKGDIPEGYSVSREKKERFSLILESASTNQTSMYLCASSPVSGGDTQYFGPGTRLTVL.

This clonotype was seen only a few times. The gene calls are TRBV2 and TRBJ1-2; D unclear. CDR1 is SNHLY, CDR2 FYNNEI, per germline. The V end was cut by 7 bases, the J end by 4 bases, with 16 bases between. The CDR3 is made up of 14 amino acids. Here the CDR3 DNA reads TGTGCCAGCATAGGAGAGGAAGATTCCTATGGCTACACCTTC. The encoded protein is CASIGEEDSYGYTF.

About this clonotype itself: Compared with germline, one end of the junction differs, possibly owing to a read error. This chain connects TRBV7-9 to TRBJ2-2, with TRBD1 matching 10 bases. The germline CDR1 and CDR2 sequences are SEHNR and FQNEAQ (reference sequence). The CDR3 totals 15 residues. CDR3 sequence: CAGRQGASNTGELFF. The CDR3 coding sequence is TGTGCCGGCAGACAGGGGGCGAGCAACACCGGGGAGCTGTTTTTT.

The CDR3 DNA reads as TGTGCCAGCTCACCACCGGGTCAGCGAGAGACCCAGTACTTC. Translated: CASSPPGQRETQYF. The chain uses TRBV18 and TRBJ2-5; D is ambiguous. Germline V gene lookup returns CDR1 KGHSH and CDR2 LQKENI. Trimming removed 0 bases from V and 4 bases from J, with 9 bases in between. This CDR3 spans 14 amino acids.

Only a few counts were recorded for this clonotype. The chain recombines TRBV20-1 with TRBJ1-5; no clear D gene. Germline lookup yields CDR1 DFQATT and CDR2 SNEGSKA (reference sequence). Trimming removed 3 bases at V and 3 bases at J, with 6 bases between. The CDR3 contains 12 residues. In DNA form, the CDR3 reads TGCAGTGCTAGGACGACCAATCAGCCCCAGCATTTT. It codes for CSARTTNQPQHF.

The sample holds a few counts of this clonotype. The rearrangement joins TRBV7-2 to TRBJ1-1, with a weak D call TRBD1 (5 bases). The germline V gene encodes CDR1 SGHTA and CDR2 FQGNSA. V was clipped by 10 bases and J by 0 bases, with 18 bases between them. The CDR3 consists of 15 residues. Here the CDR3 reads CAIHAGSLMNTEAFF. The CDR3, as DNA: TGTGCCATCCACGCAGGGTCCCTCATGAACACTGAAGCTTTCTTT.

This chain connects TRBV5-1 to TRBJ2-3; 10 bases are shared with TRBD2. J lost 0 bases, V lost 6 bases, and 7 bases had no gene match. Germline-derived CDR1 and CDR2 are SGHRS and YFSETQ. The CDR3 is 16 amino acids. CDR3 coding DNA: TGCGCCAGCACGAAGACTAGCGGGTATAGCACAGATACGCAGTATTTT. Its translation: CASTKTSGYSTDTQYF.